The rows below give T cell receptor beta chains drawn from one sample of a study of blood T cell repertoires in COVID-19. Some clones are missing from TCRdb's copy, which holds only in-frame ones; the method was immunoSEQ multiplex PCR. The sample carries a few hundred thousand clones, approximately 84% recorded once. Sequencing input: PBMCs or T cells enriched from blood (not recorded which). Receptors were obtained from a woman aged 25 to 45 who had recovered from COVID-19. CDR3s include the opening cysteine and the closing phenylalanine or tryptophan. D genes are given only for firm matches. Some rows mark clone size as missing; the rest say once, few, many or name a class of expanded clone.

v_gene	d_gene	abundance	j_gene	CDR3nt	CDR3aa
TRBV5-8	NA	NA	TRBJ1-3	TGTGCCAGCAGCTTGGAGACAGGAATCTCTGGAAACACCATATATTTT	CASSLETGISGNTIYF
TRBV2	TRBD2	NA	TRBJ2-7	TGTGCCAGCAGCGGACTAGCATCCTACGAGCAGTACTTC	CASSGLASYEQYF
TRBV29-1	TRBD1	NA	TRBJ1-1	TGCAGCGTTGAACAGGGGGTGACTGAAGCTTTCTTT	CSVEQGVTEAFF
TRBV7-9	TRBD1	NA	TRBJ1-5	TGTGCCAGCAGCTGGGGGACAGCAAATCAGCCCCAGCATTTT	CASSWGTANQPQHF
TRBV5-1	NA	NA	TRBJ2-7	TGCGCCAGCAGGGGACAAAGCTTGGAGCAGTACTTC	CASRGQSLEQYF
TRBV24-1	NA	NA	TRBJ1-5	TGTGCCACCAGTGACGGTCCCAATCAGCCCCAGCATTTT	CATSDGPNQPQHF
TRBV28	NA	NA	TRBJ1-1	TGTGCCAGCAGCCCGCAGGGAACTGAAGCTTTCTTT	CASSPQGTEAFF
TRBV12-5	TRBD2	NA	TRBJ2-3	TGTGCTAGTGGGAGACCCGGGGGGGCCACAGATACGCAGTATTTT	CASGRPGGATDTQYF
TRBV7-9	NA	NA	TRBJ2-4	TGTGCCAGCAGCTTAGCGGGGGGAAACATTCAGTACTTC	CASSLAGGNIQYF
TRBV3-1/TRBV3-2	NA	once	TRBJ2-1	TGTGCCAGCAGCCAAGATCTCTGGGCTGAGCAGTTCTTC	CASSQDLWAEQFF
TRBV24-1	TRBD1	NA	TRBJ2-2	TGTGCCACCAGTTCCCGGACAGGGGGCAGCACCGGGGAGCTGTTTTTT	CATSSRTGGSTGELFF
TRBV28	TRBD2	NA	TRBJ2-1	TGTGCCAGCAGTCGCGGGGGGAGCGGGGTTGCGAATGAGCAGTTCTTC	CASSRGGSGVANEQFF
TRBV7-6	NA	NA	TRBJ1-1	TGTGCCAGCAGCCGGGGGGACGAAGGGAACACTGAAGCTTTCTTT	CASSRGDEGNTEAFF
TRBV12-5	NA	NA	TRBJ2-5	TGTGCTAGTGCTAAAAGTCCAGGGTTCTGGGAGACCCAGTACTTC	CASAKSPGFWETQYF
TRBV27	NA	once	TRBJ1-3	TGTGCCAGCAGTCCGGAGGGGTATGCGTCTGGAAACACCATATATTTT	CASSPEGYASGNTIYF
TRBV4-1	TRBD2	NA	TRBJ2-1	TGCGCCAGCAGCCAAATCGGGACTAGCGGCTACAATGAGCAGTTCTTC	CASSQIGTSGYNEQFF
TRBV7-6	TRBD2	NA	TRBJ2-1	TGTGCCAGCAACGGTCCTAGCGGGAGGGCCGCCTACAATGAGCAGTTCTTC	CASNGPSGRAAYNEQFF
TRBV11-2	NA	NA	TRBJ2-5	TGTGCCAGCAGCTTAGTGGCTAGTCCGGGGGAGACCCAGTACTTC	CASSLVASPGETQYF
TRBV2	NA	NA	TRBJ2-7	TGTGCCAGCAGTGTCGAGTCCCTCTCGCTCTACGAGCAGTACTTC	CASSVESLSLYEQYF
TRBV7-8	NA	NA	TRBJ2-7	TGTGCCAGCAGCTTAGACCCCGCACCTAGCTCCTACGAGCAGTACTTC	CASSLDPAPSSYEQYF
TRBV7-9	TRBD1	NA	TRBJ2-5	TGTGCCAGCAGCGACCCGGGACAGCGGGAGACCCAGTACTTC	CASSDPGQRETQYF
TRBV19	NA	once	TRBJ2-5	TGTGCCAGTAGCCTTTTTACAGGGAACCCTCAAGAGACCCAGTACTTC	CASSLFTGNPQETQYF
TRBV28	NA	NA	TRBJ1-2	TGTGCCAGCAGGCAAACTCCGGGACGGGAGGTCTATGGCTACACCTTC	CASRQTPGREVYGYTF
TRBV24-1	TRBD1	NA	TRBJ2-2	TGTGCCACCAGTGAGACCGGGACAGGATACACCGGGGAGCTGTTTTTT	CATSETGTGYTGELFF
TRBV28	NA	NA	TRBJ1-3	TGTGCCAGCAGTTTTCGGAACACCATATATTTT	CASSFRNTIYF
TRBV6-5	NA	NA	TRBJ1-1	TGTGCCAGCAGTTACTCGAGAGAGAACACTGAAGCTTTCTTT	CASSYSRENTEAFF
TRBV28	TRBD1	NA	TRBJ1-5	TGTGCCAGCAGGGGACAGGCGGCAGGGGATCAGCCCCAGCATTTT	CASRGQAAGDQPQHF